This TCR beta chain derives from a study of technical replicates of blood from a few donors. Germline trimming cut 4 bases from V and 8 bases from J; bases unmatched to any gene: 8. This CDR3 has 14 amino acids. Germline CDR1 reads SGHRS; CDR2 reads YFSETQ. The protocol was immunoSEQ multiplex PCR, while the TCRdb copy is restricted to in-frame clones and leaves out a portion. This table holds more than 65,000 clones, about 96% found once. The clonotype was recovered from a human donor in good health. Source material: T cells isolated from PBMCs. The chain carries TRBV5-1 and TRBJ1-4; 7 nucleotides line up with TRBD1. CDR3 sequence: CASSHGQEGEKLFF. CDR3 in DNA: TGCGCCAGCAGCCATGGACAGGAAGGAGAAAAACTGTTTTTT.